This entry describes one T cell receptor beta chain. No antigen is known for it. Trimming shortened V by 1 base and J by 2 bases, and 13 bases separated the two germline ends. The CDR3 covers 16 residues. CDR1 and CDR2 (germline): SGHVS, FNYEAQ. The entry originates in a study of T cell responses to AZD1222 COVID-19 vaccine. Overall study results and limits: Along spike, vaccine-associated CD4 TCRs were found throughout, with dominance at 160-218 and 743-854. An increase in Spike-specific TCR breadth and depth was observed after two AZD1222 doses. Every sample of the repertoires postdated the peak T cell response.

Clones were sequenced by immunoSEQ multiplex PCR, and TCRdb holds only the in-frame ones, with some missing. Among about 160,000 clones listed, around nine tenths were seen once. Second-dose recipients at about 4 or about 12 weeks were treated as one pooled group. The chain joins TRBV7-6 to TRBJ2-3; no firm D call. Specimen: peripheral blood, collected 28 days after the second AZD1222 dose. This receptor was identified in an adult who received the AZD1222 COVID-19 vaccine. The DNA for the CDR3 is TGTGCCAGCAGCTTAGGTGCCGGTTCATTCACAGATACGCAGTATTTT. It yields the protein CASSLGAGSFTDTQYF.